This T cell receptor (beta chain) was identified during a study of OX40 agonist ivuxolimab in advanced cancers. Across the whole study: The dose-escalation group included hepatocellular carcinoma, melanoma, renal cell carcinoma and head and neck cancer. Points from the study as a whole: Certain nonresponders likewise exhibited a low normalized T-cell clonal expansion.

Autoimmune disease history or systemic immunosuppression meant exclusion. Peripheral blood came from all dose cohorts at three timepoints. Clones were read by immunoSEQ multiplex PCR, and TCRdb kept only the in-frame ones, dropping some. This table holds about 93,000 clones, about 90% found once. On this clone itself: Its antigen is as yet unknown.

This CDR3 is 14 amino acids long. The germline gives CDR1 KGHSH, CDR2 LQKENI. The V end lost 4 bases, the J end lost 2 bases, and 9 bases lay between the germline ends. This TCR derives from an adult with an advanced solid tumor such as melanoma, head and neck, liver or kidney cancer. The starting material was CD4+ or CD8+ T cells sorted from blood, obtained in a trial of the OX40 agonist ivuxolimab. V and J are TRBV18 and TRBJ1-5; tentative D call: TRBD1 (5 bases). The CDR3 sequence: CASSRRGGNQPQHF. DNA of the CDR3: TGTGCCAGCTCACGGAGGGGAGGCAATCAGCCCCAGCATTTT.